Listed here are 32 T cell receptor beta chains from one sample, sequenced in a study of regulatory T cells in long-lasting Graves disease. Building the TCR beta libraries relied on iRepertoire HTBI primers, and CDR3 regions underwent Arm-PCR. TCRdb reprocessed the multiplex PCR reads with MiXCR, giving one entry per CDR3 protein. The data show hundreds of thousands of distinct CDR3 sequences, approximately 16% seen once. Time point noted: newly diagnosed GD, antithyroid drugs for less than 3 months. PBMC RNA served as the TCR library source. Separately, the same data were catalogued under a study of T cells in Graves' hyperthyroidism and ophthalmopathy.

The source was peripheral blood mononuclear cells (PBMCs), collected at new diagnosis, from a patient treated with antithyroid drugs. The receptors come from a middle-aged woman with Graves disease.

The table lists this clonotype with many counts. V gene TRBV6-1 combines with J gene TRBJ2-7, with 7 bases matching TRBD1. V trimming: 6 bases; J trimming: 6 bases; junction bases outside the gene matches: 11. The germline V gene has CDR1 MNHNS and CDR2 SASEGT. The CDR3 sequence is 14 residues long. This CDR3 reads CASRPPRDSAEQYF. The CDR3 DNA sequence: TGTGCCAGCAGACCTCCCCGGGACAGCGCCGAGCAGTACTTC.

A few counts support this clonotype. This sequence joins TRBV3-1 and TRBJ2-4; D is uncertain. V was clipped by 0 bases and J by 6 bases, with 18 bases between them. Germline V CDR1 and CDR2: LGHDT, YNNKEL (reference sequence). The length of the CDR3 is 17 residues. DNA of the CDR3: TGTGCCAGCAGCCAAGATTCCTCAGCCGGGCAAATAAACATTCAGTACTTC. Translation gives CASSQDSSAGQINIQYF.

As regards this clonotype: Compared with germline, one end of the junction differs, possibly owing to a read error. The chain uses TRBV6-1 and TRBJ1-3; D perhaps matches TRBD1 (5 bases). This CDR3 region has 15 residues. Per germline, CDR1 MNHNS and CDR2 SASEGT. The CDR3 region has the DNA TGTGCCAGCAGTCTCCACCAGGGTGGTAGTAACACCATATATTTC. It codes for CASSLHQGGSNTIYF.

This clonotype occurred many times. The chain recombines TRBV15 with TRBJ2-3, with a tentative D call TRBD2 (6 bases). Between the trimmed V and J ends, which lost 1 base and 2 bases, there was a span of 25 bases. The CDR3 has 20 residues. Germline CDR1 LNHNV, CDR2 YYDKDF (reference sequence). CDR3 bases: TGTGCCACCAGCAGAGGGGCCGCGGAGGGAGCGGCCTCTCTCACAGATACGCAGTATTTT. It encodes CATSRGAAEGAASLTDTQYF. Full variable domain (outside the CDR3, taken from reference TRBV15 and TRBJ2-3): DAMVIQNPRYQVTQFGKPVTLSCSQTLNHNVMYWYQQKSSQAPKLLFHYYDKDFNNEADTPDNFQSRRPNTSFCFLDIRSPGLGDTAMYLCATSRGAAEGAASLTDTQYFGPGTRLTVL.

The V call is TRBV5-1, the J call TRBJ2-7; no reliable D call. CDR3 length: 13 residues. V shed 5 bases and J shed 2 bases, with 11 bases lying between them. Germline-derived CDR1 and CDR2 are SGHRS and YFSETQ. CDR3 protein: CASSEPSTYEQYF. The CDR3 coding sequence is TGCGCCAGCAGTGAGCCATCTACCTACGAGCAGTACTTC.

In this sample, this clonotype turned up many times. The rearrangement links TRBV20-1 to TRBJ2-3, with D possibly being TRBD1 (6 bases). Trimming pared 2 bases from V and 3 bases from J, leaving 9 bases between. The CDR3 is 13 amino acids. Germline-derived CDR1 and CDR2 are DFQATT and SNEGSKA (reference sequence). The CDR3 loop reads CSARSRGTDTQYF. CDR3 nucleotide sequence: TGCAGTGCTAGAAGCAGGGGAACAGATACGCAGTATTTT.

The chain employs TRBV7-8 and TRBJ1-2; 9 bases align to TRBD1. Trimming took 5 bases from V and 4 from J; bases not matched to a gene: 11. Germline V lookup: CDR1 SGHVS, CDR2 FQNEAQ. The CDR3 loop spans 16 amino acids. CDR3 DNA: TGTGCCAGCAGCCTTAGTGGGACAGGGATTAGCTATGGCTACACCTTC. Encoded protein: CASSLSGTGISYGYTF.

This clonotype was counted ten times or more. V gene TRBV6-1 combines with J gene TRBJ1-1; D gene uncertain. V was shortened by 6 bases and J by 6 bases, with 14 bases between the two germline ends. The CDR3 spans 13 residues. Germline V gene data show CDR1 as MNHNS and CDR2 as SASEGT. CDR3 in amino acids: CASRVLQSAEAFF. The CDR3 DNA reads as TGTGCCAGCAGAGTTTTGCAGTCCGCTGAAGCTTTCTTT.

This clonotype was found many times. This chain joins TRBV5-1 and TRBJ2-3; possibly TRBD2 for D (5 bases). The V end lost 0 bases, the J end lost 0 bases, and 11 bases lay between the germline ends. The germline V gene encodes CDR1 SGHRS and CDR2 YFSETQ. There are 16 residues in the CDR3. The CDR3 is CASSLGADSSTDTQYF. CDR3 coding DNA: TGCGCCAGCAGCTTGGGGGCGGACTCTAGCACAGATACGCAGTATTTT.

There are a few counts of this clonotype. The chain combines TRBV18 with TRBJ1-3; a possible D gene is TRBD1 (5 bases). Trimming shortened V by 2 bases and J by 0 bases, and 14 bases separated the two germline ends. The germline V gene encodes CDR1 KGHSH and CDR2 LQKENI. The CDR3 consists of 17 residues. The CDR3, as DNA: TGTGCCAGCTCACCAAGCAGGGAACCCAGCTCTGGAAACACCATATATTTT. Translation: CASSPSREPSSGNTIYF.

Many counts were recorded for this clonotype. This sequence joins TRBV6-2 or TRBV6-3 and TRBJ1-1; a weak D match, TRBD1 (5 bases). Trimming removed 5 bases at V and 10 bases at J, with 26 bases between. The CDR3 sequence is 16 residues long. CDR1 is MNHEY, CDR2 SVGEGT, per germline. The CDR3 sequence is CASSDLGGEGYLLAFF. As DNA, the CDR3 is TGTGCCAGCAGTGATCTGGGGGGAGAAGGTTATCTTTTAGCTTTCTTT.

V gene TRBV19 combines with J gene TRBJ1-5; 8 bases fit TRBD1. From germline, CDR1 is LNHDA and CDR2 SQIVND (reference sequence). V trimming: 3 bases; J trimming: 1 base; junction bases outside the gene matches: 5. The CDR3 is made up of 16 amino acids. The CDR3 region is CASSIRGPFSNQPQHF. In DNA, the CDR3 is TGTGCCAGTAGTATCAGGGGGCCCTTCAGCAATCAGCCCCAGCATTTT. The whole variable domain, filled in from reference TRBV19 and TRBJ1-5, reads DGGITQSPKYLFRKEGQNVTLSCEQNLNHDAMYWYRQDPGQGLRLIYYSQIVNDFQKGDIAEGYSVSREKKESFPLTVTSAQKNPTAFYLCASSIRGPFSNQPQHFGDGTRLSIL.

This clonotype occurred many times. The rearrangement joins TRBV20-1 to TRBJ1-5; D gene unclear. Germline values: CDR1 DFQATT, CDR2 SNEGSKA (reference sequence). Trimming removed 2 bases at V and 7 bases at J, with 9 bases between. This CDR3 comprises 12 residues. CDR3: CSARSLLQPQHF. Written as DNA, the CDR3 is TGCAGTGCTAGATCGTTGTTGCAGCCCCAGCATTTT.

This clonotype came up many times. The chain employs TRBV2 and TRBJ2-1; 13 bases align to TRBD2. Germline loops: CDR1 SNHLY, CDR2 FYNNEI. The V segment lost 9 bases and the J segment 6 bases; nucleotides outside the gene matches: 14. This CDR3 is 17 amino acids long. CDR3 region: CARGIPGLAGSSNEQFF. The CDR3 nucleotides read TGTGCCAGAGGAATTCCGGGACTAGCGGGGTCTTCCAATGAGCAGTTCTTC.

V and J are TRBV12-3 or TRBV12-4 and TRBJ1-4; D possibly corresponds to TRBD1 (5 bases). V was clipped by 3 bases and J by 6 bases, with 8 bases between them. CDR3 length: 13 amino acids. In DNA form, the CDR3 reads TGTGCCAGCAGTTTTGGGGCCGATGAAAAACTGTTTTTT. This sequence encodes CASSFGADEKLFF.

This clonotype was observed many times. The chain combines TRBV4-2 with TRBJ1-1; D is unclear. Germline loops: CDR1 LGHNA, CDR2 YNFKEQ. The CDR3 runs 16 residues. The V and J ends lost 0 bases and 0 bases respectively, with 11 bases between them. The CDR3 spells CASSQDLWVLNTEAFF. The CDR3 DNA follows: TGTGCCAGCAGCCAAGATCTTTGGGTGCTGAACACTGAAGCTTTCTTT.

This clonotype has a count of ten or more. The chain links TRBV20-1 to TRBJ2-3; the match to TRBD2 covers 8 bases. With V trimmed by 0 bases and J by 2 bases, 7 bases remained unmatched. The CDR3 sequence is 16 residues long. The germline V gene has CDR1 DFQATT and CDR2 SNEGSKA (reference sequence). CDR3 bases: TGCAGTGCTAGAGATCCCAGCGGGGGAAACACAGATACGCAGTATTTT. It is translated as CSARDPSGGNTDTQYF.

The chain recombines TRBV19 with TRBJ2-5, with D possibly matching TRBD2 (5 bases). V lost 3 bases and J lost 5, with 13 bases in between. Germline CDR1 reads LNHDA; CDR2 reads SQIVND (reference sequence). The CDR3 totals 14 residues. CDR3 bases: TGTGCCAGTAGTATTTTTCTAGCTGAGGAGACCCAGTACTTC. It yields the protein CASSIFLAEETQYF.

This clonotype was counted many times. The rearrangement joins TRBV28 to TRBJ1-3; D possibly corresponds to TRBD1 (6 bases). CDR1 MDHEN and CDR2 SYDVKM come from the germline V gene. V was cut by 6 bases and J by 4 bases, with 13 bases left in between. The CDR3 contains 14 residues. Here the CDR3 reads CASRSQGNGNTIYF. CDR3 sequence (DNA): TGTGCCAGCAGGTCTCAGGGGAACGGAAACACCATATATTTT.

This clonotype has at least ten counts. This chain links TRBV12-3 or TRBV12-4 with TRBJ1-5; D remains ambiguous. V was cut by 2 bases and J by 1 base, with 9 bases left in between. The CDR3 loop spans 15 amino acids. The CDR3 DNA reads as TGTGCCAGCAGTTTAATAGGGAGGAGCAATCAGCCCCAGCATTTT. Translating gives CASSLIGRSNQPQHF.

This clonotype was picked up one time. The chain has TRBV12-3 or TRBV12-4 and TRBJ1-3, with 9 bases fitting TRBD1. CDR3 length: 16 residues. The V segment lost 6 bases and the J segment 3 bases; nucleotides outside the gene matches: 9. CDR3 protein: CASRNNRGRGGNTIYF. Written as DNA, the CDR3 is TGTGCCAGCAGAAATAACAGGGGGCGCGGTGGAAACACCATATATTTT.

This clonotype has at least ten counts. The DNA is omitted, as the CDR3 cannot be located on it reliably, and the CDR3 follows TCRdb's listing. The chain recombines TRBV19 with TRBJ2-2; TRBD2 is the table's D call, not checked against the DNA. Germline V gene lookup returns CDR1 LNHDA and CDR2 SQIVND (reference sequence). The CDR3 sequence runs 17 residues, both termini included. This CDR3 is CASTSELAGLNTGELFF.

The V call is TRBV20-1, the J call TRBJ1-5; 9 bases are shared with TRBD1. The junction had 11 bases not matched to a gene; V was cut back by 4 bases and J by 4 bases. The length of the CDR3 is 16 residues. The germline CDR1 and CDR2 sequences are DFQATT and SNEGSKA (reference sequence). CDR3 sequence (DNA): TGCAGTGCTACGGGGGGACAGGGCGAGGGAAATCAGCCCCAGCATTTT. It specifies CSATGGQGEGNQPQHF.

The chain has TRBV3-1 and TRBJ2-5; D tentatively reads TRBD1 or TRBD2 (5 bases each). Trimming took 1 base from V and 5 from J, leaving 11 bases between them. CDR1 and CDR2 from the germline V gene are LGHDT and YNNKEL (reference sequence). The CDR3 extends over 14 amino acids. In DNA form, the CDR3 reads TGTGCCAGCAGCCAAGGGGGGACGGGGGAGACCCAGTACTTC. Encoded protein: CASSQGGTGETQYF.

Note on this clonotype: With a much larger clone just one base away, this may be a read error. The chain employs TRBV28 and TRBJ1-1, with 7 bases lining up with TRBD1. This CDR3 has 15 amino acids. Per germline, CDR1 MDHEN and CDR2 SYDVKM. Here the CDR3 reads CASSPSRGGSTKAFF. The CDR3 coding sequence is TGTGCCAGCAGCCCGTCCAGGGGGGGAAGCACTAAAGCTTTCTTT.

The CDR3 reads CASSQEGSRGEPQHF. The CDR3 bases are TGCGCCAGCAGCCAGGAGGGATCCAGGGGGGAGCCCCAGCATTTT. This chain joins TRBV4-1 and TRBJ1-5; TRBD1 matches 7 bases. The V segment lost 3 bases and the J segment 8 bases; nucleotides outside the gene matches: 10. The CDR3 is 15 residues long. CDR1 is MGHRA and CDR2 is YSYEKL in the germline V gene.

This clonotype was detected ten times or more. J is TRBJ1-1 and V is TRBV12-3 or TRBV12-4; a weak D match, TRBD1 (5 bases). Between the trimmed V and J ends, which lost 7 bases and 5 bases, there was a span of 17 bases. This CDR3 region has 14 residues. The CDR3 sequence: CASTGARIETEAFF. CDR3 coding DNA: TGTGCCAGCACTGGGGCGCGAATCGAAACTGAAGCTTTCTTT.

In this sample, this clonotype turned up a few times. This chain connects TRBV13 to TRBJ2-1, with a possible D match to TRBD2 (6 bases). The CDR3 sequence is 16 residues long. The germline gives CDR1 PRHDT, CDR2 FYEKMQ (reference sequence). Trimming stripped 0 bases from V and 4 bases from J, with 13 bases between. The CDR3 coding sequence is TGTGCCAGCAGCTTAGGCCTTACGACTAGTTACAATGAGCAGTTCTTC. Protein product: CASSLGLTTSYNEQFF.

This clonotype was seen a few times. The chain joins TRBV3-1 to TRBJ2-2, with no clear D. The CDR3 is made up of 11 amino acids. Trimming shortened V by 6 bases and J by 6 bases, and 5 bases separated the two germline ends. CDR1 and CDR2 from the germline V gene are LGHDT and YNNKEL (reference sequence). For the CDR3, the DNA is TGTGCCAGCAGGAGCGCCGGGGAGCTGTTTTTT. Protein: CASRSAGELFF.

This clonotype has at least ten counts. The chain couples TRBV27 to TRBJ2-7; D remains ambiguous. Germline values: CDR1 MNHEY, CDR2 SMNVEV (reference sequence). This CDR3 region has 14 residues. V lost 8 bases, J lost 2 bases, and 16 bases lay in between. The CDR3 bases are TGTGCCAGCCAAACTACAGACGGTCCCTACGAGCAGTACTTC. It yields the protein CASQTTDGPYEQYF.

The V gene is TRBV12-3 or TRBV12-4, the J gene TRBJ2-7; 8 nucleotides align to TRBD1. Germline trimming cut 6 bases from V and 3 bases from J; bases unmatched to any gene: 10. The CDR3 loop spans 15 amino acids. CDR3 loop: CASSQGASTDYEQYF. CDR3 nucleotides: TGTGCCAGCAGCCAGGGGGCCTCAACGGACTACGAGCAGTACTTC.

This clonotype was detected ten times or more. This chain uses TRBV13 with TRBJ2-7; TRBD2 is a possible D gene (5 bases). The CDR3 is made up of 14 amino acids. V dropped 6 bases and J dropped 3 bases, with 15 bases sitting between them. Germline values: CDR1 PRHDT, CDR2 FYEKMQ (reference sequence). In DNA form, the CDR3 reads TGTGCCAGCAGGTCTGGAGGAGGTGGCTACGAGCAGTACTTC. Amino acid sequence: CASRSGGGGYEQYF.